This TCR beta chain was retrieved from a study of cytomegalovirus exposure and HLA in healthy donors. Study in general: Earlier work reported 117 million unique TCR beta sequences from approximately 180 million T cells. Early released data comprised 75 million to 100 million unique TCRs from HLA-typed donors.

The germline CDR1 and CDR2 sequences are GTSNPN and SVGIG (reference sequence). This CDR3 is built from 12 residues. Trimming pared 4 bases from V and 14 bases from J, leaving 19 bases between. Researchers ran the PCR with 60 Vbeta and 13 Jbeta primers. Repertoires were generated with immunoSEQ multiplex PCR, while TCRdb's copy carries only in-frame clones and drops some. The sample has under 150,000 clones, approximately 80% seen once. A word on this clone: What it binds is unknown.

Overall study findings and caveats: When analyzed later, a missense DCLRE1C variant was found to be linked to TCR beta V- and J-gene trimming. Overall, about 160 TCR beta chains were annotated as cytomegalovirus-associated.

The origin of this receptor is a man younger than 30 in good health and CMV-seronegative. The chain joins TRBV30 to TRBJ2-3; D might be TRBD2 (5 bases). The material sequenced was PBMCs. The CDR3 DNA follows: TGTGCCTGGATCCCCAAACGCCCGCTAGCGTATTTT. Its translation is CAWIPKRPLAYF.